This T cell receptor (beta chain) was identified in a study of metastatic and nonmetastatic thyroid tumors. At the level of the study: Blood and tumor or nodule tissue repertoires from malignant and benign thyroid patients were compared. The study, taken as a whole, reports: The study reportedly found significantly higher TCR beta diversity in malignant thyroid tumors than benign nodules, in blood and tumor.

This clone was seen at least ten times. Its antigen is currently unknown. Thyroid surgery was performed in patients who had received no treatment beforehand. The CDR3 extends over 16 amino acids. The V and J ends lost 3 bases and 3 bases respectively, with 17 bases between them. Germline lookup yields CDR1 SGHNT and CDR2 YENEEA. As originally analysed: Using the CDR3 differences seen across clinicopathological groups, the authors built a distant-metastasis classifier for papillary thyroid cancer, which was meant to discriminate distant-metastatic patients. TCRdb re-called the PCR reads through MiXCR. The V and J calls reflect TCRdb's pipeline rather than the authors' work. Counted here are just over 70,000 clones, around 20% occurring once; the ten biggest clones make up 9.5% to 15%.

Sequenced: blood. This TCR came from a female donor with papillary thyroid cancer or a benign thyroid nodule (not recorded which). Some clones in this sample may be carry-over from other donors' samples. The V gene is TRBV11-3, the J gene TRBJ1-1, with a weak D call TRBD1 (5 bases). The DNA for the CDR3 is TGTGCCAGCAGCTTTTCGAATAGGCAGGGCTACACTGAAGCTTTCTTT. Its translation: CASSFSNRQGYTEAFF.